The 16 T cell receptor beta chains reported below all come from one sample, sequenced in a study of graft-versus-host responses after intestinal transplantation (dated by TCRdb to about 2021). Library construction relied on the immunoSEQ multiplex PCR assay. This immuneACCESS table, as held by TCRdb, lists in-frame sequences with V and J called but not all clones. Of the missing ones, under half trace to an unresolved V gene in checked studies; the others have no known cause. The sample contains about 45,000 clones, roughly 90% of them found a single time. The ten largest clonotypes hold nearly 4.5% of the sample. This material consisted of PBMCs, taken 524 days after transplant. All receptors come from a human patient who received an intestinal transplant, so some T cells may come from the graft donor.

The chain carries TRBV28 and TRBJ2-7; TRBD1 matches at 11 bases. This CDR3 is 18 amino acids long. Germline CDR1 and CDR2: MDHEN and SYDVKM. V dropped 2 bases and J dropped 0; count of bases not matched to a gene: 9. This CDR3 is CASSLGLPGTGGSYEQYF. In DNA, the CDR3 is TGTGCCAGCAGTTTAGGACTACCCGGGACAGGGGGCTCCTACGAGCAGTACTTC.

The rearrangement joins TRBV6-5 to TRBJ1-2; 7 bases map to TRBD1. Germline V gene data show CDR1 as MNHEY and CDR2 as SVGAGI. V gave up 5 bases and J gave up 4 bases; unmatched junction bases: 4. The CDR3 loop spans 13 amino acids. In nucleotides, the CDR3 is TGTGCCAGCAGTGAACAGGGGATCTATGGCTACACCTTC. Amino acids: CASSEQGIYGYTF.

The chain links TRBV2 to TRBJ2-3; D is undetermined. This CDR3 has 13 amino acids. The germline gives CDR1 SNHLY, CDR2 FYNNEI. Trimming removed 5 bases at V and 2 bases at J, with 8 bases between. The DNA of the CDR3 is TGTGCCAGCAGTCCACGGACCACAGATACGCAGTATTTT. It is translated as CASSPRTTDTQYF.

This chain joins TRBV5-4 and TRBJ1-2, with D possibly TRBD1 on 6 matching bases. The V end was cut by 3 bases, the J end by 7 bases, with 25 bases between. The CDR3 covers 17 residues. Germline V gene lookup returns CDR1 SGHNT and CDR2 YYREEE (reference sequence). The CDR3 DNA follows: TGTGCCAGCAGCTCCCCCCTCCGGACACAGGGTGGTGGTGGCTACACCTTC. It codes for CASSSPLRTQGGGGYTF.

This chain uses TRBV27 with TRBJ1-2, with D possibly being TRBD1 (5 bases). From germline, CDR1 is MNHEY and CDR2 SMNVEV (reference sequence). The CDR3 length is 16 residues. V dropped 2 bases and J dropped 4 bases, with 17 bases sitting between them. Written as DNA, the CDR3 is TGTGCCAGCAGTTTAGATCGCCGGGGACCTATCTATGGCTACACCTTC. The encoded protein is CASSLDRRGPIYGYTF.

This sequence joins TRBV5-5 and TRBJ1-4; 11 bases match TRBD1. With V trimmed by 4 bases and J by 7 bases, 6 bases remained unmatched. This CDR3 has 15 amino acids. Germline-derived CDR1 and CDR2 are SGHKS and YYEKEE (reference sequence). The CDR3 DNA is TGTGCCAGCAGCACGGACAGGGGGCGGGGTGAAAAACTGTTTTTT. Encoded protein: CASSTDRGRGEKLFF. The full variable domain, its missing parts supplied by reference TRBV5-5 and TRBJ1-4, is DAGVTQSPTHLIKTRGQQVTLRCSPISGHKSVSWYQQVLGQGPQFIFQYYEKEERGRGNFPDRFSARQFPNYSSELNVNALLLGDSALYLCASSTDRGRGEKLFFGSGTQLSVL.

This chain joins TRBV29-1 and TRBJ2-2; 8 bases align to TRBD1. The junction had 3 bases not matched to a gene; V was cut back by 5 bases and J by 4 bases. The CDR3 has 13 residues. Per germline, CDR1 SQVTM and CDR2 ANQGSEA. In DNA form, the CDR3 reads TGCAGCGTTAGGACAGGGAGCACCGGGGAGCTGTTTTTT. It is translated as CSVRTGSTGELFF.

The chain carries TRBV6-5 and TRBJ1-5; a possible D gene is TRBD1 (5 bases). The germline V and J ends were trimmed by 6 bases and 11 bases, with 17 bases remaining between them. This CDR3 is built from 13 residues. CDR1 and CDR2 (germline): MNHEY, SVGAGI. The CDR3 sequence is CASRDGQGVAQHF. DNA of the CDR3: TGTGCCAGCAGGGACGGGCAGGGCGTAGCCCAGCATTTT.

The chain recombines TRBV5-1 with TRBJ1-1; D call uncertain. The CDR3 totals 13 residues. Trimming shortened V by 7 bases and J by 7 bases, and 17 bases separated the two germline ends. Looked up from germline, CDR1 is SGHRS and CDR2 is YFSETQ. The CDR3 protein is CASSLGIANEAFF. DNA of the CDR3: TGCGCCAGCTCACTGGGAATTGCCAATGAAGCTTTCTTT.

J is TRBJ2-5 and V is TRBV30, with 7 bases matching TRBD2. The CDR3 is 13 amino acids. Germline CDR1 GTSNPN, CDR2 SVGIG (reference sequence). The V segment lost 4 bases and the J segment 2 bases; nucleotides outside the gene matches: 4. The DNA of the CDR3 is TGTGCCTGGAACGCCGGGGGGCAAGAGACCCAGTACTTC. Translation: CAWNAGGQETQYF.

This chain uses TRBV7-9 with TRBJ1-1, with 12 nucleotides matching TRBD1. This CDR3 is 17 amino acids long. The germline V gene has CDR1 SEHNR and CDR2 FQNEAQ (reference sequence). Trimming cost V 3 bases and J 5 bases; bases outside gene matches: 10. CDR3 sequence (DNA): TGTGCCAGCAGCTTTCCCGGGACAGGGGGCGCAAGGACTGAAGCTTTCTTT. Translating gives CASSFPGTGGARTEAFF.

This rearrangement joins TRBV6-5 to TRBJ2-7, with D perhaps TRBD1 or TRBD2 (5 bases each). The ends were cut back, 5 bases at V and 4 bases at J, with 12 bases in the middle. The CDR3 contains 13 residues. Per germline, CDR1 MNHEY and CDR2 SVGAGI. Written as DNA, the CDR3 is TGTGCCAGCAGTCCCGGGACCCCTTACGAGCAGTACTTC. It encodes CASSPGTPYEQYF.

The CDR3 nucleotides read TGCGCCAGCAGCTTGGTGTGGGGGAGCTCCTACAATGAGCAGTTCTTC. Amino acids: CASSLVWGSSYNEQFF. The gene calls are TRBV5-1 and TRBJ2-1; perhaps D is TRBD1 or TRBD2 (5 bases each). The CDR3 is 16 amino acids. Trimming stripped 0 bases from V and 0 bases from J, with 10 bases between. Germline values: CDR1 SGHRS, CDR2 YFSETQ.

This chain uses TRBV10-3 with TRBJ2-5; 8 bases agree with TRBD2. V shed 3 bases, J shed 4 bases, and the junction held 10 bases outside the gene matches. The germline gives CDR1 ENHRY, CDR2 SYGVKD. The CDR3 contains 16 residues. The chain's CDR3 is CAISDPAGARRETQYF. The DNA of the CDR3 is TGTGCCATCAGTGATCCAGCGGGAGCAAGGAGAGAGACCCAGTACTTC.

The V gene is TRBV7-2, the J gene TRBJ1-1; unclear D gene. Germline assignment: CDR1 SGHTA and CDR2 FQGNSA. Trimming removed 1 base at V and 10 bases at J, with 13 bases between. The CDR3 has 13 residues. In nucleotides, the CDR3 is TGTGCCAGCAGCTTAGGTTTCGGATCAGTAGCTTTCTTT. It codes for CASSLGFGSVAFF. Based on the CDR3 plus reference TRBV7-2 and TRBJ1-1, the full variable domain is GAGVSQSPSNKVTEKGKDVELRCDPISGHTALYWYRQSLGQGLEFLIYFQGNSAPDKSGLPSDRFSAERTGGSVSTLTIQRTQQEDSAVYLCASSLGFGSVAFFGQGTRLTVV.

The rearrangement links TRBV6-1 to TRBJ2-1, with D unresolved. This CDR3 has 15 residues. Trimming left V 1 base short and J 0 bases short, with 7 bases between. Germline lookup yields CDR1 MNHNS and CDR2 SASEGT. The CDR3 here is CASSEVLSSYNEQFF. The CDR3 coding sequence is TGTGCCAGCAGTGAAGTCTTAAGCTCCTACAATGAGCAGTTCTTC.